The 19 T cell receptor beta chains in this list originate from one sample, sequenced in a study of blood T cell repertoires in COVID-19. Data came from immunoSEQ multiplex PCR; TCRdb stores just in-frame clones and leaves some out. Counted here are about 320,000 clones, about nine tenths occurring once; the ten biggest clones make up 5% to 5.5%. The sequenced sample was PBMCs or T cells enriched from blood (not recorded which). The receptors derive from a man aged 55 to 70 who had recovered from COVID-19.

This clone was seen just once. V usage is TRBV19 and J usage is TRBJ2-1, with D perhaps matching TRBD2 (6 bases). Trimming cost V 3 bases and J 5 bases, with 14 bases left between them. Germline values: CDR1 LNHDA, CDR2 SQIVND (reference sequence). This CDR3 spans 15 amino acids. The CDR3 is CASSMLGRENNEQFF. The CDR3, as DNA: TGTGCCAGTAGTATGCTTGGGCGGGAAAACAATGAGCAGTTCTTC. The full variable domain, its missing parts supplied by reference TRBV19 and TRBJ2-1, is DGGITQSPKYLFRKEGQNVTLSCEQNLNHDAMYWYRQDPGQGLRLIYYSQIVNDFQKGDIAEGYSVSREKKESFPLTVTSAQKNPTAFYLCASSMLGRENNEQFFGPGTRLTVL.

The gene calls are TRBV6-5 and TRBJ1-1; TRBD1 matches at 7 bases. CDR1 is MNHEY, CDR2 SVGAGI, per germline. Trimming took 2 bases from V and 1 from J; bases not matched to a gene: 7. This CDR3 is built from 16 residues. The CDR3 DNA reads as TGTGCCAGCAGTTACGGCACAGGGGCCTCGAACACTGAAGCTTTCTTT. Translation gives CASSYGTGASNTEAFF.

V gene TRBV19 combines with J gene TRBJ1-5; 8 bases are shared with TRBD1. Trimming took 6 bases from V and 6 from J; bases not matched to a gene: 7. Germline values: CDR1 LNHDA, CDR2 SQIVND (reference sequence). There are 14 residues in the CDR3. CDR3 protein: CASSRGQAGQPQHF. The CDR3 DNA is TGTGCCAGTAGCCGGGGACAGGCAGGTCAGCCCCAGCATTTT.

This clone was seen a handful of times. This chain uses TRBV5-1 with TRBJ2-2, with a tentative D call TRBD2 (7 bases). The CDR3 spans 16 residues. V was shortened by 4 bases and J by 3 bases, with 16 bases between the two germline ends. Germline V gene data show CDR1 as SGHRS and CDR2 as YFSETQ. The CDR3 protein is CASSPLGGGDTGELFF. DNA for the CDR3: TGCGCCAGCAGCCCTCTGGGGGGGGGCGACACCGGGGAGCTGTTTTTT.

The rearrangement joins TRBV5-1 to TRBJ1-1; D possibly corresponds to TRBD1 (6 bases). The CDR3 runs to 15 residues. CDR1 and CDR2 from the germline V gene are SGHRS and YFSETQ. The V end lost 4 bases, the J end lost 0 bases, and 13 bases lay between the germline ends. The CDR3 DNA reads TGCGCCAGCAGCGAATTACAGGGTATGAACACTGAAGCTTTCTTT. This translates into CASSELQGMNTEAFF.

The rearrangement uses TRBV9 and TRBJ2-3; the D gene is possibly TRBD2 (5 bases). Trimming stripped 4 bases from V and 4 bases from J, with 16 bases between. The CDR3 covers 15 residues. CDR1 and CDR2 (germline): SGDLS, YYNGEE. The CDR3 loop is CASSPWSSPADTQYF. In DNA, the CDR3 is TGTGCCAGCAGCCCATGGTCTAGCCCGGCAGATACGCAGTATTTT.

As regards this clone: The same CDR3 can be traced to other DNA sequences in this sample. The V gene is TRBV19, the J gene TRBJ2-1, with 11 bases identical to TRBD2. The CDR3 contains 15 residues. J lost 6 bases, V lost 5 bases, and 6 bases had no gene match. In germline, CDR1 is LNHDA, CDR2 SQIVND (reference sequence). CDR3 residues: CASSPLAGGGNEQFF. CDR3 in DNA: TGTGCCAGTAGTCCTCTAGCGGGAGGCGGCAATGAGCAGTTCTTC.

V is TRBV7-8 and J is TRBJ1-6; maybe TRBD1 (5 bases). CDR3 size: 17 residues. Germline V gives CDR1 SGHVS, CDR2 FQNEAQ. V was trimmed by 0 bases and J by 5 bases, leaving 14 bases between them. Here the CDR3 DNA reads TGTGCCAGCAGCTTAGCGGGCCAGGGCCGGAATAATTCACCCCTCCACTTT. Translating it yields CASSLAGQGRNNSPLHF.

About this clone itself: The junction shows a germline mismatch at one end, possibly a read error. The chain is built from TRBV11-2 and TRBJ2-3; TRBD2 agrees at 9 bases. From germline, CDR1 is SGHAT and CDR2 FQNNGV. This CDR3 is built from 14 residues. CDR3 region: CASSLAGGTDTQYF. The CDR3 DNA reads TGTGCCAGCAGTTTAGCGGGAGGCACAGATACGCAGTATTTT.

CDR3 coding DNA: TGTGCCAGCAGCCGGGACAGGAGCGCCGCTGGGGCCAACGTCCTGACTTTC. Residues: CASSRDRSAAGANVLTF. The genes are TRBV7-3 and TRBJ2-6; 8 positions agree with TRBD1. CDR1 is SGHTA and CDR2 is FQGTGA in the germline V gene. There are 17 residues in the CDR3. The V gene end was trimmed by 5 bases and the J gene end by 2 bases; junction bases not matched to a gene: 8.

The chain links TRBV11-2 to TRBJ1-2; tentative D call: TRBD1 (5 bases). CDR3 length: 14 residues. CDR1 and CDR2 (germline): SGHAT, FQNNGV. Between the trimmed V and J ends, which lost 5 bases and 8 bases, there was a span of 18 bases. The CDR3, as DNA: TGTGCCAGCAGCCCCCAGGCCAGGGTCGCCGGCTACACCTTC. Amino acid sequence: CASSPQARVAGYTF.

This chain links TRBV19 with TRBJ2-5; tentative D call: TRBD1 (5 bases). Trimming stripped 5 bases from V and 1 base from J, with 11 bases between. From germline, CDR1 is LNHDA and CDR2 SQIVND (reference sequence). The CDR3 has 14 amino acids. The CDR3: CASSLTAIQETQYF. DNA for the CDR3: TGTGCCAGTAGTCTGACAGCAATCCAAGAGACCCAGTACTTC. The complete variable domain, with remaining parts taken from reference TRBV19 and TRBJ2-5, reads DGGITQSPKYLFRKEGQNVTLSCEQNLNHDAMYWYRQDPGQGLRLIYYSQIVNDFQKGDIAEGYSVSREKKESFPLTVTSAQKNPTAFYLCASSLTAIQETQYFGPGTRLLVL.

This rearrangement joins TRBV18 to TRBJ2-5; maybe TRBD1 (5 bases). V lost 2 bases, J lost 2 bases, and 6 bases lay in between. The CDR3 runs 13 residues. From germline, CDR1 is KGHSH and CDR2 LQKENI. The CDR3 DNA follows: TGTGCCAGCTCACCAGGGGCGCAAGAGACCCAGTACTTC. Protein product: CASSPGAQETQYF.

The V and J genes are TRBV28 and TRBJ1-1; 7 bases match TRBD1. The J segment lost 2 bases and the V segment lost 2 bases, leaving 11 bases of the junction unmatched. The CDR3 sequence is 17 residues long. Germline V gives CDR1 MDHEN, CDR2 SYDVKM. CDR3 loop: CASSLVYRGGDNTEAFF. In nucleotides, the CDR3 is TGTGCCAGCAGTTTAGTATACAGGGGCGGTGATAACACTGAAGCTTTCTTT.

CDR3 residues: CASSLGTSGSFSTDTQYF. In DNA, the CDR3 is TGTGCCAGCAGCTTGGGGACTAGCGGGAGTTTTAGCACAGATACGCAGTATTTT. The gene calls are TRBV11-2 and TRBJ2-3; 14 nucleotides agree with TRBD2. The V gene's germline CDR1 is SGHAT and CDR2 FQNNGV. With V trimmed by 3 bases and J by 0 bases, 5 bases remained unmatched. The CDR3 is made up of 18 amino acids.

Worth noting for this clone: Sequence at one end of the junction differs from germline and may be a read error. V usage is TRBV7-7 and J usage is TRBJ2-3; TRBD2 agrees at 16 bases. Germline lookup yields CDR1 SSHAT and CDR2 FNYEAQ (reference sequence). The CDR3 has 18 amino acids. The chain's CDR3 is CASSSGLAGGPNTDTQYF. In DNA, the CDR3 is TGTGCTAGCAGCTCGGGACTAGCGGGAGGGCCTAACACAGATACGCAGTATTTT.

The rearrangement links TRBV9 to TRBJ1-1; 9 bases fit TRBD1. The CDR3 covers 14 residues. The germline gives CDR1 SGDLS, CDR2 YYNGEE. V shed 4 bases and J 8 bases; nucleotides not matched to a gene: 9. CDR3 region: CASSPTGGSAEAFF. The CDR3 DNA follows: TGTGCCAGCAGCCCAACAGGGGGCTCTGCGGAAGCTTTCTTT. Full variable domain (missing parts from reference TRBV9 and TRBJ1-1): DSGVTQTPKHLITATGQRVTLRCSPRSGDLSVYWYQQSLDQGLQFLIQYYNGEERAKGNILERFSAQQFPDLHSELNLSSLELGDSALYFCASSPTGGSAEAFFGQGTRLTVV.

J is TRBJ2-1 and V is TRBV25-1; 8 bases agree with TRBD1. Germline V CDR1 and CDR2: MGHDK, SYGVNS. The CDR3 runs to 15 residues. After removal of 3 bases from V and 1 base from J, the junction contained 2 bases not matched to a gene. The CDR3 is CASSETGVSYNEQFF. The DNA of the CDR3 is TGTGCCAGCAGTGAGACAGGGGTGTCCTACAATGAGCAGTTCTTC.

This sequence joins TRBV10-1 and TRBJ2-7; 14 bases align to TRBD2. The CDR3 loop spans 16 amino acids. Trimming took 6 bases from V and 3 from J; bases not matched to a gene: 7. Germline loops: CDR1 WNHNN, CDR2 SYGVQD (reference sequence). The CDR3 DNA reads as TGCGCCAGCAGCGAGGGGACTAGCGGGAGAAACTACGAGCAGTACTTC. This encodes CASSEGTSGRNYEQYF.